This T cell receptor beta chain was recorded in a study of CD8 T cells in Susac syndrome. Treatment-naive patients with stable or active relapsing-remitting disease were the multiple sclerosis controls. FACS was used to enrich TEMRA cells, whereas the CD8+ and CD4+ T cells were obtained by negative isolation. Reverse transcription used roughly 0.45 to 1 ug RNA and random hexamers. The method of amplification for TCR beta CDR3 was immunoSEQ multiplex PCR, covering 54 Vbeta and 13 Jbeta. TCRdb independently ran MiXCR on the immunoSEQ multiplex PCR reads; one entry per CDR3 protein. The table records 400,000 or so distinct CDR3 sequences, approximately 85% of them present only once. The CDR3 is 13 amino acids. V was cut by 0 bases and J by 3 bases, with 6 bases left in between. Germline V gene lookup returns CDR1 MNHEY and CDR2 SVGAGI.

This rearrangement joins TRBV6-5 to TRBJ2-7; D uncertain. Sequences were obtained from CD8+ T cells from PBMCs. The TCR sequence derives from a human donor with multiple sclerosis. CDR3 DNA: TGTGCCAGCAGTTACTCGGACGGCTACGAGCAGTACTTC. It yields the protein CASSYSDGYEQYF.